The present entry profiles one T cell receptor (beta chain) with its context. The antigen remains unidentified. Germline assignment: CDR1 SEHNR and CDR2 FQNEAQ (reference sequence). V was pared by 5 bases and J by 4 bases, with 15 bases between. The length of the CDR3 is 15 residues. This sample's time point: week 35, safety follow-up. One vaccine dose held 300 ug of mutant IDH1 20-mer peptide and came with topical imiquimod. These data come from a study of a mutant IDH1 vaccine in newly diagnosed glioma. The wider study: Radiotherapy, temozolomide, or both had been given previously, and both were given to most. Visit timing is recorded as week 35 for V12 and week 47 for V13. General study findings and limits: Vaccination elicited immune responses in around 92% of patients.

Generated by immunoSEQ multiplex PCR, the TCRdb table keeps only in-frame clones and is missing some. The data show tens of thousands of clones, 60% to 75% seen once. The TCR comes from a man aged 45 to 65 with glioma. The chain combines TRBV7-9 with TRBJ1-5; possible D gene TRBD1, 6 bases. The source material was PBMCs, sampled from a glioma patient whose treatment included an IDH1 peptide vaccine. CDR3 residues: CASSGPGTPNQPQHF. The CDR3, as DNA: TGTGCCAGCAGCGGTCCCGGGACACCGAATCAGCCCCAGCATTTT. Filled out from reference TRBV7-9 and TRBJ1-5, the complete variable domain reads DTGVSQNPRHKITKRGQNVTFRCDPISEHNRLYWYRQTLGQGPEFLTYFQNEAQLEKSRLLSDRFSAERPKGSFSTLEIQRTEQGDSAMYLCASSGPGTPNQPQHFGDGTRLSIL.